This is a list of T cell receptor beta chains from one sample in a study of T cells in Graves' hyperthyroidism and ophthalmopathy. TCRdb reprocessed the multiplex PCR reads with MiXCR, giving one entry per CDR3 protein. The sample yields 700,000 or so distinct CDR3 sequences, 16% seen once. Sequenced material: blood. The receptors here all came from a man between 18 and 35 years old with Graves' hyperthyroidism. The CDR3 runs from the conserved cysteine through the conserved F or W. Each record gives: clone size, D gene, J gene, V gene, CDR3 DNA, CDR3 protein. A D gene is named only where the DNA matches it firmly. Size values are once, few and many counts, or a class for expanded clones, and some rows have none.

>many|-|TRBJ2-7|TRBV2
TGTGCCAGCGTGAGGGACCGGGGCGAGCAGTACTTC
CASVRDRGEQYF
>-|TRBD1|TRBJ2-1|TRBV6-5
TGTGCCAGCAGTTACTCGGGGACAGGAAGCTCCTACAATGAGCAGTTCTTC
CASSYSGTGSSYNEQFF
>many|TRBD1|TRBJ2-2|TRBV30
TGTGCCTGGACCTCTCGGGACAGGGACACCGGGGAGCTGTTTTTT
CAWTSRDRDTGELFF
>-|TRBD1|TRBJ1-1|TRBV5-5
TGTGCCAGCAGCCGACAGGGGGCGATGGACACTGAAGCTTTCTTT
CASSRQGAMDTEAFF
>-|-|TRBJ2-1|TRBV7-2
TGTACCAGCAGCTCCGGGACGGACGCCTACAATGAGCAGTTCTTC
CTSSSGTDAYNEQFF
>many|TRBD2|TRBJ2-1|TRBV7-2
TGTGCCAGCAGCTTAGTTTCTAGCGGGATCTCCCACAATGAGCAGTTCTTC
CASSLVSSGISHNEQFF
>few|-|TRBJ1-2|TRBV10-3
TGTGCCATCAGTGGACCGTTTAACTATGGCTACACCTTC
CAISGPFNYGYTF
>many|TRBD2|TRBJ2-7|TRBV27
TGTGCCAGCAAGAAGCGGGAGGCCCACGAGCAGTACTTC
CASKKREAHEQYF
>few|-|TRBJ2-1|TRBV19
TGTGCCAGTAGTATAGGGGGGCGGCACAATGAGCAGTTCTTC
CASSIGGRHNEQFF
>many|TRBD2|TRBJ2-1|TRBV28
TGTGCCAGCAGTTTCACTAGCGGGAGTTTTTCCTACAATGAGCAGTTCTTC
CASSFTSGSFSYNEQFF
>-|-|TRBJ2-6|TRBV19
TGTGCCAGTAGGGCGCTCTCTGGGGCCAACGTCCTGACTTTC
CASRALSGANVLTF
>few|TRBD1|TRBJ2-7|TRBV13
TGTGCCAGCAGCCACGACAGGGGCCCCTACGAGCAGTACTTC
CASSHDRGPYEQYF
>many|-|TRBJ2-1|TRBV27
TGTGCCAGCAGTCCCCAGTGGGGCATGGATGAGCAGTTCTTC
CASSPQWGMDEQFF
>many|-|TRBJ2-1|TRBV20-1
TGCAGTGCTAGAGCTCGGGACGGGGCCCTCTACAATGAGCAGTTCTTC
CSARARDGALYNEQFF
>-|-|TRBJ2-3|TRBV7-9
TGTACCAGCAGCATCCGGGACGGAACTTATACGCAGTATTTT
CTSSIRDGTYTQYF
>-|-|TRBJ2-7|TRBV20-1
TGCAGTGCTAGACGGGGGAGCAACGACGAGCAGTACTTC
CSARRGSNDEQYF
>few|-|TRBJ2-2|TRBV9
TGTGCCAGCAGCGCGGGACCATACACCGGGGAGCTGTTTTTT
CASSAGPYTGELFF
>many|TRBD1|TRBJ1-5|TRBV6-2/TRBV6-3
TGTGCCAGCAGCTCCGGGACAGGGAGCGGCAATCAGCCCCAGCATTTT
CASSSGTGSGNQPQHF
>-|TRBD1|TRBJ2-7|TRBV9
TGTGCCAGCAGCCCTCGTTGGACAGGGAACGAGCAGTACTTC
CASSPRWTGNEQYF
>many|-|TRBJ1-4|TRBV18
TGTGCCAGCTCACCACGGGCGGGGGACGGTGAAAAACTGTTTTTT
CASSPRAGDGEKLFF
>few|TRBD2|TRBJ2-3|TRBV19
TGTGCCAGTAGTGCCAAAACTAGCGCCCTGCTCACAGATACGCAGTATTTT
CASSAKTSALLTDTQYF
>-|-|TRBJ2-1|TRBV7-2
TGTGCCAGCAGCTTAGCGGCGGCTACCAATGAGCAGTTCTTC
CASSLAAATNEQFF
>few|TRBD2|TRBJ2-1|TRBV12-5
TGTGCTAGTGGTTTTGAAAGGGCGGCAAGCGGGGGTTACGTCTTC
CASGFERAASGGYVF
>many|-|TRBJ2-7|TRBV7-9
TGTGCCAGCAGCTTAAACTGGGAAACCTACGAGCAGTACTTC
CASSLNWETYEQYF
>few|-|TRBJ1-4|TRBV29-1
TGCAGCGTACTCACCGGGGATGAAAAACTGTTTTTT
CSVLTGDEKLFF
>-|-|TRBJ2-1|TRBV20-1
TGCAGTGCCCTTGACAATGAGCAGTTCTTC
CSALDNEQFF
>many|TRBD1|TRBJ1-4|TRBV20-1
TGCAGTGCTCATGACAGGGGAAATGAAAAACTGTTTTTT
CSAHDRGNEKLFF
>-|-|TRBJ2-1|TRBV4-2
TGTGCCAGCAGCCAAGGGGGGGGCTGGGCTGGGGTGAATGAGCAGTTCTTC
CASSQGGGWAGVNEQFF
>-|-|TRBJ1-3|TRBV9
TGTGCCAGCAGCGAGAGGTTTGGGTCAGTTGGAAACACCATATATTTT
CASSERFGSVGNTIYF
>many|-|TRBJ2-6|TRBV3-1
TGTGCCAGCAGCCCTTGGGGCCAAGGGGCCAACGTCCTGACTTTC
CASSPWGQGANVLTF
>many|-|TRBJ2-3|TRBV2
TGTGCCAGCAGTGAACGGACCACTACTAGAGATACGCAGTATTTT
CASSERTTTRDTQYF
>many|TRBD2|TRBJ2-1|TRBV20-1
TGCAGTGCTAGACTAGCGGGAGAAGTTACCCATGAGCAGTTCTTC
CSARLAGEVTHEQFF
>once|-|TRBJ2-2|TRBV5-4
TGTGCCAGCAGCTTGGACGGGGGACTTTACACCGGGGAGCTGTTTTTT
CASSLDGGLYTGELFF
>many|TRBD1|TRBJ2-7|TRBV20-1
TGCAGTGCTATACGACAGGGCGAAACCTACGAGCAGTACTTC
CSAIRQGETYEQYF
>many|-|TRBJ2-7|TRBV3-1
TGTGCCAGCAGCCAAGATCCCGGGAACTACGAGCAGTACTTC
CASSQDPGNYEQYF
>many|-|TRBJ2-5|TRBV29-1
TGCAGCGTTGAAATCCGGGGAGAGACCCAGTACTTC
CSVEIRGETQYF
>many|-|TRBJ2-7|TRBV6-1
TGTGCCAGCAGAGGACTCGCCGGGACCCTTCTCTCCTACGAGCAGTACTTC
CASRGLAGTLLSYEQYF
>many|-|TRBJ2-1|TRBV6-2/TRBV6-3
TGTGCCAGCAGTTACCCTCAACCTGAGCAGTTCTTC
CASSYPQPEQFF
>-|-|TRBJ2-5|TRBV2
TGTGCCAGCAGTGACTATGCCCAAGAGACCCAGTACTTC
CASSDYAQETQYF
>many|TRBD1|TRBJ2-7|TRBV18
TGTGCCAGCTCGCTGGACAGGGGACCTACCTACGAGCAGTACTTC
CASSLDRGPTYEQYF
>-|-|TRBJ2-3|TRBV20-1
TGCAGTGCTAGACCCCCCTACAGGGAAGGGGATACGCAGTATTTT
CSARPPYREGDTQYF
>many|TRBD2|TRBJ2-5|TRBV7-9
TGTGCCAGCAGCTTAGTGAGGACTAGCGGCGACCAAGAGACCCAGTACTTC
CASSLVRTSGDQETQYF
>-|-|TRBJ1-5|TRBV12-3/TRBV12-4
TGTGCCAGCAGTGTATACAGGGATCAGCCCCAGCATTTT
CASSVYRDQPQHF
>-|-|TRBJ2-6|TRBV9
TGTGCCAGCACGAAACTAGGGACATTATTCCCTGGGGCCAACGTCCTGACTTTC
CASTKLGTLFPGANVLTF
>few|-|TRBJ2-2|TRBV3-1
TGTGCCAGCAGCCCCCGAGCGGAGTACACCGGGGAGCTGTTTTTT
CASSPRAEYTGELFF
>many|TRBD1|TRBJ1-6|TRBV28
TGTGCCAGCAGGGGACAGGCGGATTCACCCCTCCACTTT
CASRGQADSPLHF
>many|-|TRBJ2-1|TRBV28
TGTGCCAGCAGGGTACAGAGCTCCTACAATGAGCAGTTCTTC
CASRVQSSYNEQFF
>-|-|TRBJ1-2|TRBV4-1
TGCGCCAGCAGACCGGTATGGAATCCAGAGAACTATGGCTACACCTTC
CASRPVWNPENYGYTF
>few|-|TRBJ1-4|TRBV7-9
TGTGCCAGCAGCTTACGAAGGGATGGTGAAAAACTGTTTTTT
CASSLRRDGEKLFF
>few|-|TRBJ2-3|TRBV20-1
TGCAGTGCTAGCCTGACAGACACAGATACGCAGTATTTT
CSASLTDTDTQYF